The text below deals with one T cell receptor (beta chain). Its antigen remains unknown. Treatment described: roughly 19 received Ad26.COV2.S at low or high dose, single or two shots; several received placebo; per-sample allocation not given. Repertoires come from day 63 after the first vaccine or placebo injection. This person who donated was an adult of 18-55 years in Boston. The vaccine antigen was prefusion-stabilized Wuhan SARS-CoV-2 spike. Sequencing was performed with immunoSEQ multiplex PCR; in TCRdb, only in-frame clones are kept and a portion is missing. The data show about 450,000 clones, 89% seen once. This specimen comes from a study of Ad26.COV2.S vaccination and SARS-CoV-2 variants. Study-wide results and caveats: Recipients of vaccine and of placebo showed similar breadth of their non-spike TCR repertoires. After vaccination, substantial breadth of spike-specific CD8+ and CD4+ responses was reported.

The CDR3 is 15 amino acids. Trimming pared 4 bases from V and 4 bases from J, leaving 16 bases between. Germline lookup yields CDR1 SGHAT and CDR2 FQNNGV. The origin of this receptor is a person between 18 and 65 years old who received the Ad26.COV2.S COVID-19 vaccine or a placebo. The source was peripheral blood, collected in a trial of Ad26.COV2.S vaccine versus placebo. The chain has TRBV11-2 and TRBJ2-5; TRBD1 might be the D (6 bases). As DNA, the CDR3 is TGTGCCAGCAGCTCCACACAGGGCAACGGAGAGACCCAGTACTTC. Translating gives CASSSTQGNGETQYF.